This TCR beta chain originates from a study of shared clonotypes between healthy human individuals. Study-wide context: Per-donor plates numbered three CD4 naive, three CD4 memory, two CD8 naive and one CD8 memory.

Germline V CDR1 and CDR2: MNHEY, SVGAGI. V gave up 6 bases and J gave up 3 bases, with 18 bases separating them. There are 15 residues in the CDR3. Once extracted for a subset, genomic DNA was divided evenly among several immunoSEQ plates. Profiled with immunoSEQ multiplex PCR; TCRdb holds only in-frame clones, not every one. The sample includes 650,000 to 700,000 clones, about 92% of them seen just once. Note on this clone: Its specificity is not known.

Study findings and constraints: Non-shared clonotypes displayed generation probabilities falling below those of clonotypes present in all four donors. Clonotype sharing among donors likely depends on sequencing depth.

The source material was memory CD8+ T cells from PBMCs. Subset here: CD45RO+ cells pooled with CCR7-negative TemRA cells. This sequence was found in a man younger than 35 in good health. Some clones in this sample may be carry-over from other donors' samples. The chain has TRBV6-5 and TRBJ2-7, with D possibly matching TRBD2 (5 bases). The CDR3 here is CASSSSEEKGYEQYF. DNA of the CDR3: TGTGCCAGCAGCAGTAGCGAGGAGAAAGGCTACGAGCAGTACTTC.